The sample holds a few counts of the clone carrying this T cell receptor beta chain. Its antigen is undetermined. This specimen includes other DNA sequences encoding the same CDR3. In each case, RNA was isolated and then reverse transcribed into cDNA as the sequencing template. Assay: immunoSEQ multiplex PCR; the TCRdb copy retains only in-frame clones and omits some. The sample lists 200,000 to 250,000 clones; around three fifths were seen once. The sample originates from a study of CD8+ T cells in alopecia areata. Looking at the study overall: Patients in the study were on tofacitinib for 6 to 18 months, then off it for 6 months. Overall study results and limits: Scalp and blood samples kept many expanded lesional clones throughout tofacitinib.

Trimming removed 0 bases at V and 2 bases at J, with 5 bases between. The CDR3 extends over 13 amino acids. Germline assignment: CDR1 SGHRS and CDR2 YFSETQ. Treatment specified: oral pan-JAK inhibitor, 5-10 mg twice daily. The genes are TRBV5-1 and TRBJ1-1; D is unclear. The sample consisted of CD4+ T cells sorted from blood, taken at week 4, from a patient treated with tofacitinib. The receptor was isolated from a human donor with alopecia areata. The CDR3 region has the DNA TGCGCCAGCAGCTTGGACATCAACACTGAAGCTTTCTTT. Protein sequence: CASSLDINTEAFF. Full variable domain (missing parts from reference TRBV5-1 and TRBJ1-1): KAGVTQTPRYLIKTRGQQVTLSCSPISGHRSVSWYQQTPGQGLQFLFEYFSETQRNKGNFPGRFSGRQFSNSRSEMNVSTLELGDSALYLCASSLDINTEAFFGQGTRLTVV.